The 29 T cell receptor beta chains presented below share a single source sample, sequenced in a study of cytomegalovirus exposure and HLA in healthy donors. 13 Jbeta primers and 60 Vbeta primers were used for the PCR. Libraries were prepared by immunoSEQ multiplex PCR; TCRdb keeps only in-frame clonotypes and omits some of them. The data show roughly 290,000 clones, with approximately 90% seen just once and about 2% held by the top ten. The sample consisted of PBMCs. The receptors shown here come from a young woman in good health and CMV-seronegative.

The V gene is TRBV6-5, the J gene TRBJ1-2; 8 nucleotides agree with TRBD1. The CDR3 is made up of 13 amino acids. V shed 6 bases, J shed 7 bases, and the junction held 7 bases outside the gene matches. Germline V lookup: CDR1 MNHEY, CDR2 SVGAGI. The CDR3 sequence: CASRIDRGGGYTF. In DNA form, the CDR3 reads TGTGCCAGCAGGATAGACAGGGGTGGTGGCTACACCTTC.

DNA of the CDR3: TGTGCCAGCACAGGACAGGAAAGTGGACCCCAGCATTTT. Amino acids: CASTGQESGPQHF. The chain links TRBV2 to TRBJ1-5; 7 bases are shared with TRBD1. The ends lost 7 bases at V and 10 bases at J; junction bases unmatched: 10. Germline V gene sequence: CDR1 SNHLY, CDR2 FYNNEI. The CDR3 sequence is 13 residues long.

The chain is built from TRBV2 and TRBJ1-5, with a weak D call TRBD1 (5 bases). The V end lost 4 bases, the J end lost 7 bases, and 14 bases lay between the germline ends. The CDR3 spans 14 residues. The germline gives CDR1 SNHLY, CDR2 FYNNEI. The chain's CDR3 is CASSADSVKQPQHF. The CDR3 nucleotides read TGTGCCAGCAGTGCCGACAGCGTTAAACAGCCCCAGCATTTT.

This rearrangement joins TRBV29-1 to TRBJ1-3; D gene unclear. The CDR3 length is 13 residues. Per germline, CDR1 SQVTM and CDR2 ANQGSEA. V shed 7 bases and J shed 0 bases, with 10 bases lying between them. Written as DNA, the CDR3 is TGCAGCGGGAGGCGCTCCTCTGGAAACACCATATATTTT. Its translation is CSGRRSSGNTIYF. Supplemented by reference TRBV29-1 and TRBJ1-3, the full variable domain reads SAVISQKPSRDICQRGTSLTIQCQVDSQVTMMFWYRQQPGQSLTLIATANQGSEATYESGFVIDKFPISRPNLTFSTLTVSNMSPEDSSIYLCSGRRSSGNTIYFGEGSWLTVV.

This chain links TRBV9 with TRBJ2-7, with a tentative D call TRBD1 (5 bases). The V gene lost 0 bases and the J gene lost 0 bases, with 10 bases spanning the gap. The CDR3 loop spans 15 amino acids. Per germline, CDR1 SGDLS and CDR2 YYNGEE. In DNA, the CDR3 is TGTGCCAGCAGCGTAGAGACAGAGAGCTCCTACGAGCAGTACTTC. Protein product: CASSVETESSYEQYF.

A single count supports this clone. V gene TRBV9 combines with J gene TRBJ2-2; 8 nucleotides align to TRBD1. Germline CDR1 SGDLS, CDR2 YYNGEE. Trimming removed 0 bases from V and 6 bases from J; junction bases left unmatched: 7. The CDR3 runs 16 residues. The CDR3 is CASSVDGQGGAGELFF. The CDR3 nucleotides are TGTGCCAGCAGCGTAGATGGACAGGGTGGTGCCGGGGAGCTGTTTTTT.

The chain links TRBV5-7 to TRBJ1-4, with D perhaps TRBD1 (6 bases). TRBV5-7 is given ORF status, its function remaining uncertain. Trimming cost V 3 bases and J 2 bases, with 11 bases left between them. The CDR3 contains 15 residues. The CDR3 loop reads CASSWGTFTNEKLFF. The CDR3 DNA reads TGTGCCAGCAGCTGGGGGACATTCACTAATGAAAAACTGTTTTTT.

This clone was observed once. This chain links TRBV10-2 with TRBJ2-3; 11 bases line up with TRBD2. Germline CDR1 reads WSHSY; CDR2 reads SAAADI. Trimming removed 3 bases from V and 2 bases from J; junction bases left unmatched: 7. The CDR3 contains 17 residues. DNA for the CDR3: TGCGCCAGCAGTGAACCTAGCGGGGGGCACGACACAGATACGCAGTATTTT. Its protein is CASSEPSGGHDTDTQYF.

The chain employs TRBV2 and TRBJ1-2; D gene ambiguous. The CDR3 totals 12 residues. Trimming took 8 bases from V and 5 from J, leaving 12 bases between them. The germline V gene encodes CDR1 SNHLY and CDR2 FYNNEI. CDR3 in amino acids: CASHRVEYGYTF. Here the CDR3 DNA reads TGTGCCAGCCATCGGGTCGAGTATGGCTACACCTTC.

The V call is TRBV5-4, the J call TRBJ2-1; D gene unclear. V was shortened by 5 bases and J by 0 bases, with 12 bases between the two germline ends. The CDR3 covers 15 residues. The germline V gene has CDR1 SGHNT and CDR2 YYREEE (reference sequence). This CDR3 is CASRRSLDSYNEQFF. The CDR3 region has the DNA TGTGCCAGCAGACGCTCACTCGACTCCTACAATGAGCAGTTCTTC. The whole variable domain, remainder taken from reference TRBV5-4 and TRBJ2-1, is ETGVTQSPTHLIKTRGQQVTLRCSSQSGHNTVSWYQQALGQGPQFIFQYYREEENGRGNFPPRFSGLQFPNYSSELNVNALELDDSALYLCASRRSLDSYNEQFFGPGTRLTVL.

The V and J genes are TRBV5-4 and TRBJ1-2, with 8 bases matching TRBD1. The CDR3 runs to 15 residues. Unmatched junction bases numbered 14, after V lost 6 bases and J lost 7 bases. Germline V gene sequence: CDR1 SGHNT, CDR2 YYREEE (reference sequence). DNA of the CDR3: TGTGCCAGCAACTCTCAGGGGGCGCGGAGTCTTGGCTACACCTTC. This gives the protein CASNSQGARSLGYTF.

This clone has only one observation. The rearrangement links TRBV11-2 to TRBJ2-3; 9 bases match TRBD1. The V gene's germline CDR1 is SGHAT and CDR2 FQNNGV. The CDR3 is made up of 16 amino acids. Unmatched junction bases numbered 7, after V lost 1 base and J lost 5 bases. The CDR3 DNA follows: TGTGCCAGCAGCTTAGTTACAGGGGGCAGGGGAGATACGCAGTATTTT. It translates to CASSLVTGGRGDTQYF. Supplemented by reference TRBV11-2 and TRBJ2-3, the full variable domain reads EAGVAQSPRYKIIEKRQSVAFWCNPISGHATLYWYQQILGQGPKLLIQFQNNGVVDDSQLPKDRFSAERLKGVDSTLKIQPAKLEDSAVYLCASSLVTGGRGDTQYFGPGTRLTVL.

The chain joins TRBV2 to TRBJ2-5; 10 nucleotides match TRBD2. Trimming removed 5 bases from V and 5 bases from J; junction bases left unmatched: 8. CDR1 and CDR2 (germline): SNHLY, FYNNEI. The CDR3 runs 15 residues. CDR3 bases: TGTGCCAGCAGTCCCCTAGCGGGGGTAAGGGAGACCCAGTACTTC. This encodes CASSPLAGVRETQYF.

The rearrangement links TRBV6-1 to TRBJ1-4; 7 bases line up with TRBD1. The germline V gene has CDR1 MNHNS and CDR2 SASEGT. With 4 bases clipped from V and 5 bases from J, the junction kept 7 bases outside the gene matches. The CDR3 extends over 15 amino acids. The DNA for the CDR3 is TGTGCCAGCAGTGTGGGCGGGACAGTCAATGAAAAACTGTTTTTT. Translation gives CASSVGGTVNEKLFF.

The chain joins TRBV2 to TRBJ2-3, with D uncertain. The germline V gene encodes CDR1 SNHLY and CDR2 FYNNEI. CDR3 length: 12 residues. V was clipped by 4 bases and J by 4 bases, with 6 bases between them. CDR3: CASSASSDTQYF. CDR3 coding DNA: TGTGCCAGCAGTGCGTCCTCAGATACGCAGTATTTT.

V gene TRBV6-1 combines with J gene TRBJ1-5; D remains unclear. V was pared by 2 bases and J by 9 bases, with 17 bases between. The CDR3 sequence is 15 residues long. Per germline, CDR1 MNHNS and CDR2 SASEGT. CDR3 sequence reads: CASSEFGSGLLPQHF. The CDR3 nucleotides are TGTGCCAGCAGTGAATTCGGGTCCGGTTTGTTGCCCCAGCATTTT.

This clone has a single count. Sequence at one end of the junction differs from germline and may be a read error. The CDR3 sequence: CASSLMRGTGRNTEAFF. In nucleotides, the CDR3 is TGTGCCAGCAGTTTAATGAGGGGGACAGGGAGGAACACTGAAGCTTTTTTT. The rearrangement joins TRBV27 to TRBJ1-1; 9 bases agree with TRBD1. CDR3 size: 17 residues. Germline V gives CDR1 MNHEY, CDR2 SMNVEV (reference sequence).

The V gene is TRBV29-1, the J gene TRBJ1-1; possibly TRBD1 for D (6 bases). The germline gives CDR1 SQVTM, CDR2 ANQGSEA. V was pared by 3 bases and J by 4 bases, with 9 bases between. This CDR3 region has 12 residues. CDR3 protein: CSVEGAGTEAFF. The CDR3 DNA is TGCAGCGTTGAGGGGGCTGGCACTGAAGCTTTCTTT.

This clone was counted a single time. J is TRBJ2-7 and V is TRBV4-1, with TRBD2 matching over 10 bases. The CDR3 has 16 residues. CDR1 MGHRA and CDR2 YSYEKL come from the germline V gene. J lost 3 bases, V lost 3 bases, and 8 bases had no gene match. CDR3 nucleotide sequence: TGCGCCAGCAGCCAGGTAACTAGCGGGGATTACTACGAGCAGTACTTC. The encoded protein is CASSQVTSGDYYEQYF.

V gene TRBV7-3 combines with J gene TRBJ2-1, with D perhaps matching TRBD2 (7 bases). CDR1 is SGHTA and CDR2 is FQGTGA in the germline V gene. Trimming removed 5 bases from V and 2 bases from J, with 13 bases in between. The CDR3 covers 15 residues. The CDR3 DNA reads TGTGCCAGCAGCCCCCGGGGGGCCCCCTACAATGAGCAGTTCTTC. The encoded protein is CASSPRGAPYNEQFF. The complete variable domain, with remaining parts taken from reference TRBV7-3 and TRBJ2-1, reads GAGVSQTPSNKVTEKGKYVELRCDPISGHTALYWYRQSLGQGPEFLIYFQGTGAADDSGLPNDRFFAVRPEGSVSTLKIQRTERGDSAVYLCASSPRGAPYNEQFFGPGTRLTVL.

CDR3 protein: CASSLVDGVGEQYF. DNA of the CDR3: TGTGCCAGCAGCTTAGTAGACGGGGTTGGCGAGCAGTACTTC. The rearrangement joins TRBV7-6 to TRBJ2-7, with TRBD2 as a possible D gene (5 bases). The CDR3 is made up of 14 amino acids. The germline V gene has CDR1 SGHVS and CDR2 FNYEAQ. The V end was cut by 1 base, the J end by 6 bases, with 13 bases between.

This chain uses TRBV18 with TRBJ1-2; possibly TRBD1 for D (6 bases). The germline CDR1 and CDR2 sequences are KGHSH and LQKENI. Trimming cost V 3 bases and J 8 bases, with 13 bases left between them. The CDR3 runs to 13 residues. The CDR3 region is CASSPSRTGGYTF. DNA for the CDR3: TGTGCCAGCTCACCGAGCCGAACAGGGGGCTACACCTTC.

This chain links TRBV10-3 with TRBJ1-1, with D perhaps TRBD1 (5 bases). The CDR3 totals 14 residues. Germline assignment: CDR1 ENHRY and CDR2 SYGVKD. V gave up 5 bases and J gave up 1 base, with 11 bases separating them. CDR3 sequence reads: CAISNPTGNTEAFF. In DNA form, the CDR3 reads TGTGCCATCAGTAACCCTACAGGGAACACTGAAGCTTTCTTT.

This chain joins TRBV5-1 and TRBJ1-1; D might be TRBD1 (5 bases). The V and J ends lost 4 bases and 1 base respectively, with 14 bases between them. Germline V CDR1 and CDR2: SGHRS, YFSETQ. The CDR3 loop spans 15 amino acids. The CDR3: CASSLGGRTNTEAFF. The CDR3 DNA is TGCGCCAGCAGCCTCGGGGGACGGACGAACACTGAAGCTTTCTTT. Full variable domain (rest looked up from reference TRBV5-1 and TRBJ1-1): KAGVTQTPRYLIKTRGQQVTLSCSPISGHRSVSWYQQTPGQGLQFLFEYFSETQRNKGNFPGRFSGRQFSNSRSEMNVSTLELGDSALYLCASSLGGRTNTEAFFGQGTRLTVV.

V usage is TRBV9 and J usage is TRBJ2-7; D possibly corresponds to TRBD2 (6 bases). V lost 3 bases to trimming and J lost 6 bases, with 10 bases between them. The CDR3 loop spans 12 amino acids. CDR1 is SGDLS, CDR2 YYNGEE, per germline. The CDR3 protein is CASSDPSAEQYF. CDR3 in DNA: TGTGCCAGCAGCGATCCTAGCGCCGAGCAGTACTTC.

The chain couples TRBV18 to TRBJ2-5, with TRBD2 matching over 12 bases. This CDR3 is 17 amino acids long. Losses at the gene ends were 8 bases for V and 2 bases for J; bases not matched to a gene: 12. Per germline, CDR1 KGHSH and CDR2 LQKENI. The CDR3 nucleotides read TGTGCCAGCACCGCTGCGCTAGCGGGGGGGCTTCAAGAGACCCAGTACTTC. Protein product: CASTAALAGGLQETQYF.

The J gene is TRBJ1-2, the V gene TRBV28; D is perhaps TRBD1 (5 bases). CDR1 is MDHEN and CDR2 is SYDVKM in the germline V gene. Trimming pared 7 bases from V and 3 bases from J, leaving 18 bases between. CDR3 length: 15 residues. The CDR3 coding sequence is TGTGCCAGCAATCCGGGGGGGAATCGGGACTATGGCTACACCTTC. Translating gives CASNPGGNRDYGYTF.

The chain employs TRBV6-6 and TRBJ1-6; TRBD1 is a possible D gene (6 bases). In germline, CDR1 is MNHNY, CDR2 SVGAGI (reference sequence). With 2 bases removed from V and 13 bases from J, the gap between germline ends came to 15 bases. The CDR3 is 14 amino acids. The CDR3 loop reads CASSYDGQPSPLHF. Written as DNA, the CDR3 is TGTGCCAGCAGTTACGACGGACAGCCCTCCCCCCTCCACTTT.

The chain combines TRBV13 with TRBJ1-1; maybe TRBD1 (6 bases). V lost 5 bases, J lost 8 bases, and 18 bases lay in between. Germline assignment: CDR1 PRHDT and CDR2 FYEKMQ (reference sequence). The CDR3 runs to 14 residues. The chain's CDR3 is CASSPGQIWNEAFF. CDR3 bases: TGTGCCAGCAGCCCCGGACAGATTTGGAACGAAGCTTTCTTT.